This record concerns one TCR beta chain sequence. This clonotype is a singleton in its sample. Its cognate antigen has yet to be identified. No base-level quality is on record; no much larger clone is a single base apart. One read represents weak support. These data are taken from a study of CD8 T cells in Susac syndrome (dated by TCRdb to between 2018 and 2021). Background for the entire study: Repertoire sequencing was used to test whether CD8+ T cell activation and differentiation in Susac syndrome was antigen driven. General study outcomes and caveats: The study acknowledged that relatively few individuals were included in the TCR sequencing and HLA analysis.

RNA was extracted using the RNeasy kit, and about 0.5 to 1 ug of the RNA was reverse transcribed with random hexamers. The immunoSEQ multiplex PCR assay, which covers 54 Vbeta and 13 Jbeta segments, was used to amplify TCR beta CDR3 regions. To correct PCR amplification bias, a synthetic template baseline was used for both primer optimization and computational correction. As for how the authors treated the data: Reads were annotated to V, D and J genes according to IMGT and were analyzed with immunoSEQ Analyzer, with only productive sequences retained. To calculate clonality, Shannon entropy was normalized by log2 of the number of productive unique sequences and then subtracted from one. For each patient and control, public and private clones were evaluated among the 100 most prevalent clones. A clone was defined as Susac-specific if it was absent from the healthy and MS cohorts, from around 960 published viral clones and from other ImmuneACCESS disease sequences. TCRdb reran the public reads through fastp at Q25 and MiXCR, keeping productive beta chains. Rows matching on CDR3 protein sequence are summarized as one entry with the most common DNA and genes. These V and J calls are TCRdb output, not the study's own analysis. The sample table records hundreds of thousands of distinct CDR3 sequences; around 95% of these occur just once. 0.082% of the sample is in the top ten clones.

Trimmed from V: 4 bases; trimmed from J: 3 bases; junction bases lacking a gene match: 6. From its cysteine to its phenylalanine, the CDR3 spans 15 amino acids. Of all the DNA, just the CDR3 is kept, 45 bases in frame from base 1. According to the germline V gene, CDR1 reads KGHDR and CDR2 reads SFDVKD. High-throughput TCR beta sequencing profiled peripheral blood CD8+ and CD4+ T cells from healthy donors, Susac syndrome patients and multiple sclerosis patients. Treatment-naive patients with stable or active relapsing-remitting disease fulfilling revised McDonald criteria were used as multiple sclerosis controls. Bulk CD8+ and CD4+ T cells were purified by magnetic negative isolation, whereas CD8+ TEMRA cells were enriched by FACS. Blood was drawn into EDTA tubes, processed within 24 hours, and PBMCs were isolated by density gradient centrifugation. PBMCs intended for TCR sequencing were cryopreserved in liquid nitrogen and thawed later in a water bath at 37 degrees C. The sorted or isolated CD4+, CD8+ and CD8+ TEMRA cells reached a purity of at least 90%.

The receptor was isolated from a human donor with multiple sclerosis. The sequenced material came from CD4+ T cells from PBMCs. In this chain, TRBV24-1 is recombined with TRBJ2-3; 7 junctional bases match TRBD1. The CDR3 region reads CATSDRQGPTDTQYF. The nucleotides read TGTGCCACCAGTGACCGACAGGGACCGACAGATACGCAGTATTTT.